One TCR beta chain is described in this entry. Looked up from germline, CDR1 is MGHRA and CDR2 is YSYEKL. This CDR3 has 14 amino acids. Between the trimmed V and J ends, which lost 0 bases and 5 bases, there was a span of 9 bases. This entry is derived from a study of blood T cell repertoires in COVID-19. Study-level background: T cells, B-cell-depleted T cells, or PBMCs supplied cDNA or gDNA.

The table came from immunoSEQ multiplex PCR; TCRdb's copy has only in-frame clones and leaves some out. This table holds under 95,000 clones, around three quarters found once. The receptor comes from a man in his sixties with active or convalescent COVID-19. This chain joins TRBV4-1 and TRBJ2-3; D gene ambiguous. The sample comprised peripheral blood. The CDR3 coding sequence is TGCGCCAGCAGCCAAGAGACTCTGGAAGATACGCAGTATTTT. It encodes CASSQETLEDTQYF.